The 26 T cell receptor beta chains below were found in one sample sequenced in a study of shared clonotypes between healthy human individuals. Assay: immunoSEQ multiplex PCR; the TCRdb copy retains only in-frame clones and omits some. Of about 1.5 million clones in the sample, 98% were seen once. Sequenced sample: naive CD4+ T cells sorted from blood. The sample's subset: CD45RA+ positively selected. Receptors were obtained from a man aged 25-40 years in good health.

This sequence joins TRBV10-1 and TRBJ2-1; 8 nucleotides align to TRBD2. The junction had 5 bases not matched to a gene; V was cut back by 2 bases and J by 8 bases. Germline CDR1 is WNHNN and CDR2 is SYGVQD (reference sequence). This CDR3 is 14 amino acids long. DNA for the CDR3: TGCGCCAGCAGTGAGCGGGAGGGCCGAGATGAGCAGTTCTTC. It specifies CASSEREGRDEQFF.

This sequence joins TRBV5-1 and TRBJ2-3; no clear D gene. This CDR3 comprises 11 residues. The germline gives CDR1 SGHRS, CDR2 YFSETQ. V shed 6 bases and J shed 4 bases, with 6 bases lying between them. CDR3 coding DNA: TGCGCCAGCAATGGGGCAGATACGCAGTATTTT. Translation gives CASNGADTQYF.

The chain is built from TRBV27 and TRBJ2-7; TRBD1 aligns across 10 bases. Germline V gene lookup returns CDR1 MNHEY and CDR2 SMNVEV (reference sequence). The trim removed 0 bases at V and 6 bases at J, leaving 20 bases unmatched. The CDR3 has 20 amino acids. The CDR3 loop is CASSLSGDRGPPGTFSEQYF. The CDR3 nucleotides are TGTGCCAGCAGTTTATCTGGAGACAGGGGGCCCCCAGGCACCTTCTCCGAGCAGTACTTC.

The rearrangement links TRBV18 to TRBJ2-5; D is unresolved. Trimming shortened V by 1 base and J by 1 base, and 10 bases separated the two germline ends. The CDR3 length is 15 residues. The germline gives CDR1 KGHSH, CDR2 LQKENI. The CDR3, as DNA: TGTGCCAGCTCACCACTTTACACCTTCCAAGAGACCCAGTACTTC. Amino acid sequence: CASSPLYTFQETQYF. The full variable domain, completed using reference TRBV18 and TRBJ2-5, is NAGVMQNPRHLVRRRGQEARLRCSPMKGHSHVYWYRQLPEEGLKFMVYLQKENIIDESGMPKERFSAEFPKEGPSILRIQQVVRGDSAAYFCASSPLYTFQETQYFGPGTRLLVL.

The rearrangement links TRBV4-2 to TRBJ1-4; D is unclear. The CDR3 length is 13 residues. Germline-derived CDR1 and CDR2 are LGHNA and YNFKEQ. The V and J ends lost 0 bases and 6 bases respectively, with 5 bases between them. This CDR3 reads CASSQERDEKLFF. The CDR3 nucleotides are TGTGCCAGCAGCCAAGAAAGAGATGAAAAACTGTTTTTT.

The chain employs TRBV7-9 and TRBJ2-2; 8 bases line up with TRBD1. There are 14 residues in the CDR3. The V segment lost 5 bases and the J segment 13 bases; nucleotides outside the gene matches: 12. Germline V gene data show CDR1 as SEHNR and CDR2 as FQNEAQ (reference sequence). The CDR3 sequence: CASSVDRGDFGLFF. In DNA, the CDR3 is TGTGCCAGCAGCGTCGACAGGGGCGATTTTGGGCTGTTTTTT.

The chain uses TRBV18 and TRBJ1-1; D not certain. Trimming took off 2 bases at V and 3 bases at J, with 4 bases between the two ends. CDR1 and CDR2 from the germline V gene are KGHSH and LQKENI. The CDR3 is made up of 12 amino acids. The CDR3 region has the DNA TGTGCCAGCTCACCAATGGACACTGAAGCTTTCTTT. The encoded protein is CASSPMDTEAFF.

The gene calls are TRBV19 and TRBJ2-7; D may match TRBD1 or TRBD2 (5 bases each). The V gene lost 2 bases and the J gene lost 0 bases, with 11 bases spanning the gap. The length of the CDR3 is 15 residues. CDR1 is LNHDA and CDR2 is SQIVND in the germline V gene (reference sequence). CDR3 sequence: CASSISPGTSYEQYF. The CDR3 DNA is TGTGCCAGTAGTATAAGTCCAGGGACCTCCTACGAGCAGTACTTC.

This chain links TRBV18 with TRBJ2-7, with D possibly being TRBD1 (6 bases). Germline values: CDR1 KGHSH, CDR2 LQKENI. This CDR3 contains 12 residues. Trimming took 3 bases from V and 7 from J, leaving 10 bases between them. The CDR3 region is CASSPDSREQYF. In DNA form, the CDR3 reads TGTGCCAGCTCACCGGACAGTCGTGAGCAGTACTTC.

This clone occurred once. The chain uses TRBV14 and TRBJ2-6; possible D gene TRBD1, 5 bases. CDR3 size: 19 residues. Trimming took 0 bases from V and 0 from J, leaving 15 bases between them. Germline CDR1 and CDR2: SGHDN and FVKESK. The CDR3, as DNA: TGTGCCAGCAGCCAAGATCAGGCACAGGCGAACTCTGGGGCCAACGTCCTGACTTTC. Protein sequence: CASSQDQAQANSGANVLTF. Full variable domain (remainder filled in from reference TRBV14 and TRBJ2-6): EAGVTQFPSHSVIEKGQTVTLRCDPISGHDNLYWYRRVMGKEIKFLLHFVKESKQDESGMPNNRFLAERTGGTYSTLKVQPAELEDSGVYFCASSQDQAQANSGANVLTFGAGSRLTVL.

The gene calls are TRBV30 and TRBJ1-3; TRBD1 is a possible D gene (5 bases). CDR1 and CDR2 from the germline V gene are GTSNPN and SVGIG (reference sequence). This CDR3 contains 16 residues. Trimming took off 3 bases at V and 1 base at J, with 16 bases between the two ends. The CDR3 sequence is CAWRFNRGLSGNTIYF. CDR3 coding DNA: TGTGCCTGGAGATTTAATAGGGGACTTTCTGGAAACACCATATATTTT.

J is TRBJ2-5 and V is TRBV11-2; the D is unclear. CDR3 length: 14 residues. Germline V CDR1 and CDR2: SGHAT, FQNNGV. V lost 0 bases to trimming and J lost 5 bases, with 10 bases between them. The CDR3 sequence is CASSLDGSWETQYF. For the CDR3, the DNA is TGTGCCAGCAGCTTAGATGGCAGCTGGGAGACCCAGTACTTC. The entire variable domain, with the rest obtained from reference TRBV11-2 and TRBJ2-5, is as follows: EAGVAQSPRYKIIEKRQSVAFWCNPISGHATLYWYQQILGQGPKLLIQFQNNGVVDDSQLPKDRFSAERLKGVDSTLKIQPAKLEDSAVYLCASSLDGSWETQYFGPGTRLLVL.

CDR3 sequence: CASNLLDRSNQPQHF. The CDR3 nucleotides read TGTGCCAGCAATCTGCTGGACCGAAGCAATCAGCCCCAGCATTTT. V gene TRBV28 combines with J gene TRBJ1-5; D uncertain. The germline V and J ends were trimmed by 7 bases and 1 base, with 14 bases remaining between them. CDR1 is MDHEN, CDR2 SYDVKM, per germline. The CDR3 sequence is 15 residues long.

The chain links TRBV6-5 to TRBJ1-1; weak D call: TRBD1 (5 bases). Germline V gene sequence: CDR1 MNHEY, CDR2 SVGAGI. The CDR3 covers 16 residues. V was shortened by 1 base and J by 0 bases, with 12 bases between the two germline ends. The CDR3 sequence: CASSYLPQVMNTEAFF. DNA of the CDR3: TGTGCCAGCAGTTACTTACCACAGGTCATGAACACTGAAGCTTTCTTT.

The chain uses TRBV5-1 and TRBJ2-7; a possible D gene is TRBD1 (6 bases). Trimming took off 4 bases at V and 5 bases at J, with 10 bases between the two ends. Germline-derived CDR1 and CDR2 are SGHRS and YFSETQ. The CDR3 runs to 12 residues. The CDR3 protein is CASSVPGDEQYF. As DNA, the CDR3 is TGCGCCAGCAGCGTCCCAGGGGACGAGCAGTACTTC.

This chain links TRBV28 with TRBJ2-7, with D maybe TRBD2 (5 bases). Germline V CDR1 and CDR2: MDHEN, SYDVKM. The CDR3 runs 16 residues. Deletions cut 5 bases from V and 1 base from J, with 18 bases between. CDR3: CASSPWTGPASYEQYF. Written as DNA, the CDR3 is TGTGCCAGCAGTCCTTGGACTGGCCCAGCGTCCTACGAGCAGTACTTC. Combining the CDR3 with reference TRBV28 and TRBJ2-7 gives the whole variable domain DVKVTQSSRYLVKRTGEKVFLECVQDMDHENMFWYRQDPGLGLRLIYFSYDVKMKEKGDIPEGYSVSREKKERFSLILESASTNQTSMYLCASSPWTGPASYEQYFGPGTRLTVT.

This clone was found once. The chain joins TRBV5-1 to TRBJ2-7, with D possibly TRBD1 on 5 matching bases. CDR1 is SGHRS, CDR2 YFSETQ, per germline. The CDR3 has 15 amino acids. Trimming stripped 1 base from V and 3 bases from J, with 14 bases between. The CDR3 DNA is TGCGCCAGCAGCTTGACAGGCCAACCCAACTACGAGCAGTACTTC. Its protein product is CASSLTGQPNYEQYF.

The genes are TRBV2 and TRBJ1-5; D is ambiguous. The CDR3 has 14 residues. Germline CDR1 is SNHLY and CDR2 is FYNNEI. V was trimmed by 3 bases and J by 6 bases, leaving 12 bases between them. In nucleotides, the CDR3 is TGTGCCAGCAGTGATGAAGGGAGCGGTCAGCCCCAGCATTTT. Residues: CASSDEGSGQPQHF.

V is TRBV27 and J is TRBJ2-1; possible D gene TRBD2, 6 bases. Deletions cut 4 bases from V and 0 bases from J, with 16 bases between. Germline V gene sequence: CDR1 MNHEY, CDR2 SMNVEV (reference sequence). The CDR3 is 17 amino acids. The CDR3: CASSSPGGKSSYNEQFF. The CDR3 bases are TGTGCCAGCAGTTCCCCAGGCGGGAAGAGCTCCTACAATGAGCAGTTCTTC.

The V call is TRBV11-2, the J call TRBJ2-2; no clear D. CDR1 and CDR2 from the germline V gene are SGHAT and FQNNGV. This CDR3 has 14 residues. V shed 5 bases and J shed 6 bases, with 13 bases lying between them. CDR3 amino acids: CASSPYIASGELFF. Written as DNA, the CDR3 is TGTGCCAGCAGCCCGTACATAGCCTCCGGGGAGCTGTTTTTT.

The V gene is TRBV5-5, the J gene TRBJ2-2, with a weak D call TRBD1 (5 bases). The V and J ends lost 2 bases and 3 bases respectively, with 5 bases between them. Germline V lookup: CDR1 SGHKS, CDR2 YYEKEE (reference sequence). The CDR3 has 13 residues. CDR3: CASSLGDTGELFF. In DNA form, the CDR3 reads TGTGCCAGCAGCTTAGGGGACACCGGGGAGCTGTTTTTT.

This rearrangement joins TRBV29-1 to TRBJ2-7, with D possibly being TRBD2 (6 bases). Germline V gene lookup returns CDR1 SQVTM and CDR2 ANQGSEA. This CDR3 has 15 residues. Trimming cost V 0 bases and J 2 bases, with 14 bases left between them. This CDR3 reads CSVEEVGSGTYEQYF. In DNA form, the CDR3 reads TGCAGCGTTGAAGAGGTGGGTAGCGGTACCTACGAGCAGTACTTC.

The chain is built from TRBV5-1 and TRBJ2-3; perhaps TRBD2 as D (6 bases). Germline lookup yields CDR1 SGHRS and CDR2 YFSETQ. CDR3 length: 15 amino acids. V lost 6 bases, J lost 2 bases, and 16 bases lay in between. Written as DNA, the CDR3 is TGCGCCAGCACCCGGGTCGGGGGATCCACAGATACGCAGTATTTT. This encodes CASTRVGGSTDTQYF.

In its sample, this clone was seen once. V usage is TRBV29-1 and J usage is TRBJ2-5; the D is unclear. Trimming stripped 6 bases from V and 5 bases from J, with 13 bases between. CDR1 and CDR2 from the germline V gene are SQVTM and ANQGSEA. This CDR3 is 12 amino acids long. CDR3 sequence: CSVRHTGETQYF. The CDR3, as DNA: TGCAGCGTCCGTCACACCGGGGAGACCCAGTACTTC.

The rearrangement joins TRBV2 to TRBJ2-1, with TRBD2 matching 7 bases. The CDR3 loop spans 13 amino acids. CDR1 and CDR2 from the germline V gene are SNHLY and FYNNEI. V was pared by 7 bases and J by 12 bases, with 12 bases of the junction left unmatched. CDR3 residues: CASISEAGEVQFF. CDR3 nucleotide sequence: TGTGCCAGCATCAGTGAGGCGGGAGAAGTGCAGTTCTTC.

The CDR3 nucleotides read TGCGCCAGCAGCCGGACAGGGGGGAACAATGAGCAGTTCTTC. This sequence encodes CASSRTGGNNEQFF. The J gene is TRBJ2-1, the V gene TRBV10-1; 10 nucleotides line up with TRBD1. Per germline, CDR1 WNHNN and CDR2 SYGVQD (reference sequence). J was trimmed by 5 bases and V by 6 bases; bases with no gene match: 4. CDR3 length: 14 residues.